Each of the 9 T cell receptor beta chains below was sequenced from the same sample in a study of shared clonotypes between healthy human individuals. TCRdb keeps only in-frame clones here, not all; method: immunoSEQ multiplex PCR. The profile shows millions of clones, roughly 96% of them singletons. Sequencing input: naive CD4+ T cells sorted from blood. Subset reported: CD45RA+ positively selected. Source of these receptors: a man between 18 and 35 years old in good health.

The chain links TRBV2 to TRBJ2-5, with D possibly TRBD2 on 7 matching bases. The CDR3 loop spans 13 amino acids. Germline V gene data show CDR1 as SNHLY and CDR2 as FYNNEI. The V end was cut by 9 bases, the J end by 5 bases, with 16 bases between. As DNA, the CDR3 is TGTGCCAGTACGGCGGGGGCGTTGGAGACCCAGTACTTC. This codes for CASTAGALETQYF.

The chain recombines TRBV4-1 with TRBJ2-7; 13 nucleotides line up with TRBD2. The V gene end was trimmed by 4 bases and the J gene end by 2 bases; junction bases not matched to a gene: 5. The CDR3 spans 16 residues. Per the germline V gene, CDR1 is MGHRA and CDR2 is YSYEKL. CDR3 region: CASSLQLAGGPYEQYF. In DNA, the CDR3 is TGCGCCAGCAGCCTCCAACTAGCGGGAGGGCCCTACGAGCAGTACTTC.

This clone was counted a single time. The chain joins TRBV28 to TRBJ1-6; TRBD1 matches at 7 bases. This CDR3 region has 17 residues. Trimming at V came to 7 bases and at J to 6 bases, leaving 15 bases not matched to a gene. CDR1 is MDHEN, CDR2 SYDVKM, per germline. As DNA, the CDR3 is TGTGCCAGCATAAGTTGGTCGGTCGGGACAGCTAATTCACCCCTCCACTTT. It is translated as CASISWSVGTANSPLHF.

The chain combines TRBV6-1 with TRBJ1-2; unclear D gene. With 11 bases removed from V and 0 bases from J, the gap between germline ends came to 16 bases. The V gene's germline CDR1 is MNHNS and CDR2 SASEGT. The CDR3 contains 14 residues. The CDR3 DNA follows: TGTGCCGGAACTTTGGGGTTGGCTAACTATGGCTACACCTTC. The encoded protein is CAGTLGLANYGYTF.

The V call is TRBV10-3, the J call TRBJ2-5; no clear D gene. This CDR3 comprises 13 residues. V dropped 10 bases and J dropped 1 base, with 13 bases sitting between them. CDR1 ENHRY and CDR2 SYGVKD come from the germline V gene. This CDR3 reads CATSPVIQETQYF. The CDR3 DNA reads TGTGCCACCAGCCCCGTCATCCAAGAGACCCAGTACTTC.

Comments on this clone: Different DNA sequences within this sample yield the same CDR3. The rearrangement links TRBV5-1 to TRBJ2-3; 12 positions agree with TRBD1. Germline CDR1 SGHRS, CDR2 YFSETQ. The CDR3 totals 15 residues. V shed 4 bases, J shed 4 bases, and the junction held 4 bases outside the gene matches. The CDR3 nucleotides are TGCGCCAGCAGCCCGGGACAGGGGGCCGCAGATACGCAGTATTTT. Protein product: CASSPGQGAADTQYF.

The chain is built from TRBV7-9 and TRBJ1-1; D is uncertain. CDR1 is SEHNR, CDR2 FQNEAQ, per germline (reference sequence). The V end lost 0 bases, the J end lost 4 bases, and 3 bases lay between the germline ends. This CDR3 has 12 residues. CDR3 amino acids: CASSLALTEAFF. In DNA form, the CDR3 reads TGTGCCAGCAGCTTAGCGCTCACTGAAGCTTTCTTT.

The CDR3 DNA sequence: TGTGCCAGTAGTTCCCGATCCTTGGCCGGTCAGCCCCAGCATTTT. Its translation is CASSSRSLAGQPQHF. The rearrangement joins TRBV19 to TRBJ1-5; D remains unclear. V lost 5 bases and J 6 bases, leaving 17 bases between the germline ends. The CDR3 is made up of 15 amino acids. Germline V CDR1 and CDR2: LNHDA, SQIVND (reference sequence).

This clone showed up just once. This sample also contains other DNA sequences that code for the same CDR3. V gene TRBV5-1 combines with J gene TRBJ2-3; D gene uncertain. V gave up 0 bases and J gave up 4 bases, with 3 bases separating them. The length of the CDR3 is 12 residues. CDR1 SGHRS and CDR2 YFSETQ come from the germline V gene. For the CDR3, the DNA is TGCGCCAGCAGCTTGGTACCAGATACGCAGTATTTT. Translation gives CASSLVPDTQYF.